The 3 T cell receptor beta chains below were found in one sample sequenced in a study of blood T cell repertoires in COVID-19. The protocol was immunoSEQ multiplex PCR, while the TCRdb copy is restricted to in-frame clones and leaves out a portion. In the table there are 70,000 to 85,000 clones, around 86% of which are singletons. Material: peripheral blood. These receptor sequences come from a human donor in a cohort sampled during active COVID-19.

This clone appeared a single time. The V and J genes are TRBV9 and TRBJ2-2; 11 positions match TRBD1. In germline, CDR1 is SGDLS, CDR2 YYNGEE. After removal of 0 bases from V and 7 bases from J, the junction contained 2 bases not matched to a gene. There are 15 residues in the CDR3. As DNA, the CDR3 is TGTGCCAGCAGCGTAGCTGGGACAGGGGGCGGGGAGCTGTTTTTT. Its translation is CASSVAGTGGGELFF.

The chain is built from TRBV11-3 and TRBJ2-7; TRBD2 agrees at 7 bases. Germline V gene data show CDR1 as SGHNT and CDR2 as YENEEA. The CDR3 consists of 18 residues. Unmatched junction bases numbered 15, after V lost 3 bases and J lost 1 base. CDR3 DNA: TGTGCCAGCAGCTTTCTTACTAGCGCCCTAAGACAGTCCTACGAGCAGTACTTC. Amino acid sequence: CASSFLTSALRQSYEQYF.

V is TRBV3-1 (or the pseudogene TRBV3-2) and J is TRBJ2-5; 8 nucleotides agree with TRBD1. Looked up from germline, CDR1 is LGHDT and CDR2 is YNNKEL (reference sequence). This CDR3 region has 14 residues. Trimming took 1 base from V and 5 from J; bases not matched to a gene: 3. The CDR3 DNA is TGTGCCAGCAGCCAAGGACAGGGGTCGGAGACCCAGTACTTC. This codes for CASSQGQGSETQYF.